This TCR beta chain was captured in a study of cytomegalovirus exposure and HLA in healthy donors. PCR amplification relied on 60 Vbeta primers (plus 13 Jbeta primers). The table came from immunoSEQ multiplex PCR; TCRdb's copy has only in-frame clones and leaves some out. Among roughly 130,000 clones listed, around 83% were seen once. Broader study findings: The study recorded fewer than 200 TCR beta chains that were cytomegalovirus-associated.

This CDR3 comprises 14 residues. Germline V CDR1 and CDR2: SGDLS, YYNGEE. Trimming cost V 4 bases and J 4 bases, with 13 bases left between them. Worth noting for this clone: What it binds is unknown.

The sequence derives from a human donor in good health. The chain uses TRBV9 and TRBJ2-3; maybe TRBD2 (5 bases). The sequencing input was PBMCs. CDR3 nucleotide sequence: TGTGCCAGCAGCCCCCTCCCCGGGGCAGATACGCAGTATTTT. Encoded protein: CASSPLPGADTQYF.